Listed below are T cell receptor beta chains from one sample, sequenced in a study of blood T cell repertoires in COVID-19. Clones were sequenced by immunoSEQ multiplex PCR, and TCRdb holds only the in-frame ones, with some missing. Counted here are 250,000 to 400,000 clones, 89% occurring once; the ten biggest clones make up 5.2%. What was sequenced was PBMCs or T cells enriched from blood (not recorded which). These receptor sequences come from a man aged 60 to 75 who had recovered from COVID-19. CDR3s include the opening cysteine and the closing phenylalanine or tryptophan. A D gene is named only where the DNA matches it firmly. Rows may omit the clone size; those that give it use once, few, many or a size class.

d_call	clone_size	v_call	j_call	cdr3_nt	cdr3_aa
-	-	TRBV28	TRBJ2-3	TGTGCCAGCAGTTTTTCGGTTTCCACAGATACGCAGTATTTT	CASSFSVSTDTQYF
TRBD1	-	TRBV5-6	TRBJ1-5	TGTGCCAGCAGCTTGGCCGTGACAGGGGATTTAGTAGACCAGCATTTT	CASSLAVTGDLVDQHF
TRBD1	-	TRBV2	TRBJ1-5	TGTGCCAGCAGCGCACAGGGGCAGCTCAATCAGCCCCAGCATTTT	CASSAQGQLNQPQHF
TRBD1	-	TRBV10-3	TRBJ2-2	TGTGCCATCAGTGAAGGCAGGGGGACCCCCGGGGAGCTGTTTTTT	CAISEGRGTPGELFF
TRBD2	-	TRBV28	TRBJ2-3	TGTGCCAGCAGTTTATCTGGACTAGGGGTGGATACGCAGTATTTT	CASSLSGLGVDTQYF
-	-	TRBV2	TRBJ2-3	TGTGCCACTCTGGCCACAGATACGCAGTATTTT	CATLATDTQYF
TRBD1	-	TRBV13	TRBJ1-2	TGTGCCAGCAGCTTAATCCTGTGGACAGGGGATTTTAACTATGGCTACACCTTC	CASSLILWTGDFNYGYTF
TRBD2	once	TRBV2	TRBJ2-7	TGTGCCAGCAGTGAAAGGGCTAGCGGAGGCTACGAGCAGTACTTC	CASSERASGGYEQYF
-	-	TRBV21-1	TRBJ2-1	TGTGCCAGCAGCAAGGCCGAATCAGGGGGCAGGTGGAATGAGCAGTTCTTC	CASSKAESGGRWNEQFF
-	-	TRBV5-1	TRBJ2-3	TGCGCCAGCAGCTGGGACTCTTCAGCAGATACGCAGTATTTT	CASSWDSSADTQYF
TRBD1	few	TRBV5-5	TRBJ2-5	TGTGCCAGCAGCCGTTCCAGGGGGCGAAACGTGACCCAGTACTTC	CASSRSRGRNVTQYF
-	-	TRBV15	TRBJ1-3	TGTGCCACCAGCAGAGATAGAGGCAGTTCTGGAAACACCATATATTTT	CATSRDRGSSGNTIYF
TRBD2	-	TRBV11-3	TRBJ2-1	TGTGCCAGCAGCTCAGACGGACTAGCAGCAGGACGTTCCTACAATGAGCAGTTCTTC	CASSSDGLAAGRSYNEQFF
-	-	TRBV28	TRBJ2-7	TGTGCCAGCGGTCGGACAACTCCCTACGAGCAGTACTTC	CASGRTTPYEQYF
TRBD2	-	TRBV25-1	TRBJ2-1	TGTGCCAGCGCAGGACTAGCGGGAGGGTTATACAATGAGCAGTTCTTC	CASAGLAGGLYNEQFF
-	-	TRBV2	TRBJ1-5	TGTGCCAGCAGTGAAGCGAGTCTTAGCAATCAGCCCCAGCATTTT	CASSEASLSNQPQHF
TRBD1	-	TRBV29-1	TRBJ2-6	TGCAGCGTTGAACGGGACAGGGGGGCTGGGGCCAACGTCCTGACTTTC	CSVERDRGAGANVLTF
-	-	TRBV13	TRBJ2-3	TGTGCCAGCAGCCCAGCGGGCGGGAACACAGATACGCAGTATTTT	CASSPAGGNTDTQYF
TRBD2	-	TRBV7-2	TRBJ2-1	TGTGCCAGCAGCTTACTAGCGGGGGTAAACAATGAGCAGTTCTTC	CASSLLAGVNNEQFF
-	-	TRBV28	TRBJ2-5	TGTGCCAGCAGTTTAACGGGGACCCAGTACTTC	CASSLTGTQYF
-	-	TRBV30	TRBJ2-5	TGTGCCTGGAGTGTGGCTAGCTGGGAGACCCAGTACTTC	CAWSVASWETQYF
-	-	TRBV28	TRBJ2-3	TGTGCCAGCCAAGGAGACACAGATACGCAGTATTTT	CASQGDTDTQYF
TRBD2	-	TRBV4-2	TRBJ2-1	TGTGCCAGCAGCCAACCTAGGAGGGGACTAGCGGACAAATACAATGAGCAGTTCTTC	CASSQPRRGLADKYNEQFF
TRBD2	-	TRBV5-1	TRBJ2-2	TGCGCCAGCAGCTGGGGCCAAGGGACTAGCGGCACCGGGGAGCTGTTTTTT	CASSWGQGTSGTGELFF
TRBD2	-	TRBV6-4	TRBJ2-2	TGTGCCAGCAGCGCTAGCGGGATAGTCGGGGAGCTGTTTTTT	CASSASGIVGELFF
-	-	TRBV7-3	TRBJ2-1	TGTGCCAGCAGCTTAAGGAGGGAGAGCGGTGAGCAGTTCTTC	CASSLRRESGEQFF
-	-	TRBV21-1	TRBJ2-3	TGTGCCAGCAGCGAAACTAGCCAACTCTATACGCAGTATTTT	CASSETSQLYTQYF
-	-	TRBV2	TRBJ2-1	TGTGCCACGTCCCCCGATGAGCAGTTCTTC	CATSPDEQFF
TRBD1	-	TRBV5-1	TRBJ2-3	TGCGCCAGCAGCCCGGACAGGCCCGGAGATACGCAGTATTTT	CASSPDRPGDTQYF
TRBD1	-	TRBV9	TRBJ2-3	TGTGCCAGCAGCAAAGGACAGGGGGCAGATACGCAGTATTTT	CASSKGQGADTQYF
-	-	TRBV5-1	TRBJ1-2	TGCGCCAGCAGCTCAATATTCGGGGCTAACTATGGCTACACCTTC	CASSSIFGANYGYTF
-	-	TRBV9	TRBJ1-1	TGTGCCAGCAGCGAAGGTCCAGGGACTACCATGAACACTGAAGCTTTCTTT	CASSEGPGTTMNTEAFF
TRBD1	-	TRBV28	TRBJ1-4	TGTGCCAGCAGCCCTGGGACAGGGTGGAATGAAAAACTGTTTTTT	CASSPGTGWNEKLFF
TRBD2	once	TRBV20-1	TRBJ2-5	TGCAGTGCTAGTGGGACTAGCGGGCGCCTGGGCCGGGAGACCCAGTACTTC	CSASGTSGRLGRETQYF
TRBD2	-	TRBV7-2	TRBJ2-5	TGTGCCAGCAGCTTAGGGTGGCGGGGGGAGACCCAGTACTTC	CASSLGWRGETQYF
-	-	TRBV5-1	TRBJ1-6	TGCGCCAGCAGCTTGGAACGGGGGAGCTCCTATAATTCACCCCTCCACTTT	CASSLERGSSYNSPLHF
-	few	TRBV5-1	TRBJ1-4	TGCGCCAGCAGACCCCTGGCAGGCGCAACTAATGAAAAACTGTTTTTT	CASRPLAGATNEKLFF
TRBD1	-	TRBV29-1	TRBJ1-2	TGCAGCGTTGCGGGACAGGGCTGGGGCTACACCTTC	CSVAGQGWGYTF
TRBD2	-	TRBV19	TRBJ2-5	TGTGCCAGTAGTATGGGACTAGCGGGAGATCAGGAGACCCAGTACTTC	CASSMGLAGDQETQYF
TRBD2	-	TRBV15	TRBJ2-3	TGTGCCACCAGCAGAGATAAGCTAGCGGGTGATACGCAGTATTTT	CATSRDKLAGDTQYF
TRBD2	-	TRBV7-7	TRBJ2-2	TGTGCTAGCAGCCAACTCGCATCTAGCGGAGGGAACACCGGGGAGCTGTTTTTT	CASSQLASSGGNTGELFF
-	few	TRBV21-1	TRBJ1-6	TGTGCCAGCAGCGTCTATGAAGCCCGCGATCTGGCCCTCCACTTT	CASSVYEARDLALHF
TRBD2	-	TRBV2	TRBJ2-1	TGTGCCAGCATCCACCCCCCGGGACTAGCGGGAGGGAGCTCCTACAATGAGCAGTTCTTC	CASIHPPGLAGGSSYNEQFF
TRBD2	few	TRBV28	TRBJ2-1	TGTGCCAGCACTAGCGGGAACAATGAGCAGTTCTTC	CASTSGNNEQFF
-	-	TRBV11-1	TRBJ2-1	TGTGCCAGCAGCTGGACTGCAGGGGAGGGTTACAATGAGCAGTTCTTC	CASSWTAGEGYNEQFF
-	once	TRBV5-5	TRBJ2-7	TGTGCCAGCAGCCCTCAAACGCTACCCTACGAGCAGTACTTC	CASSPQTLPYEQYF
-	-	TRBV5-6	TRBJ2-7	TGTGCCAGCAGCTTGGTTCACAGTTCCTACGAGCAGTACTTC	CASSLVHSSYEQYF
TRBD1	once	TRBV5-4	TRBJ2-7	TGTGCCAGCAGCTTGGAATCGGGACAGGCTATGCCCTCTTTGCAGTACTTC	CASSLESGQAMPSLQYF
TRBD1	-	TRBV24-1	TRBJ2-7	TGTGCCACCAGTTCCAGTATTGGCGGGACAGGAAGCTCCTACGAGCAGTACTTC	CATSSSIGGTGSSYEQYF
TRBD1	-	TRBV13	TRBJ1-4	TGTGCCAGCAGACCGGCGGGACAGCCAAATGAAAAACTGTTTTTT	CASRPAGQPNEKLFF
TRBD2	-	TRBV6-5	TRBJ2-7	TGTGCCAGCAGTTACTCGATAACCGGGACTAGCCCAAAGCAGTACTTC	CASSYSITGTSPKQYF
-	-	TRBV2	TRBJ1-2	TGTGCCAGCAGAGCGGGCCCGTATGGCTACACCTTC	CASRAGPYGYTF
TRBD1	-	TRBV5-1	TRBJ1-1	TGCGCCAGCACGACGACCCGACAGGGACGAACTGAAGCTTTCTTT	CASTTTRQGRTEAFF